Following are 26 T cell receptor beta chains from one sample sequenced in a study of shared clonotypes between healthy human individuals. Libraries were prepared by immunoSEQ multiplex PCR; TCRdb keeps only in-frame clonotypes and omits some of them. This table holds about 1.1 million clones, around 82% found once. The sample taken for sequencing was memory CD4+ T cells from PBMCs. Sample subset: CD45RA-negative fraction. These receptors were obtained from a man between 18 and 35 years old in good health. Some clones in this sample may be carry-over from other donors' samples.

The chain carries TRBV7-9 and TRBJ2-1, with 11 bases fitting TRBD2. Germline lookup yields CDR1 SEHNR and CDR2 FQNEAQ (reference sequence). This CDR3 comprises 17 residues. The junction had 11 bases not matched to a gene; V was cut back by 0 bases and J by 10 bases. The CDR3 DNA is TGTGCCAGCAGCTTAGCCTCGGGGACTAGCGGAACGGTGGAGCAGTTCTTC. Protein sequence: CASSLASGTSGTVEQFF.

The chain links TRBV10-3 to TRBJ1-3, with D possibly TRBD1 on 5 matching bases. CDR1 ENHRY and CDR2 SYGVKD come from the germline V gene. V was trimmed by 2 bases and J by 15 bases, leaving 14 bases between them. The CDR3 consists of 12 residues. In DNA, the CDR3 is TGTGCCATCAGTGAGCTATCGGGGCCCAAATATTTT. Translated, it gives CAISELSGPKYF.

The chain combines TRBV4-3 with TRBJ1-3; D is unresolved. The V gene lost 2 bases and the J gene lost 6 bases, with 11 bases spanning the gap. Looked up from germline, CDR1 is LGHNA and CDR2 is YSLEER. The CDR3 has 14 amino acids. CDR3 in DNA: TGCGCCAGCAGCCAACGAGGGTTTCCAAACACCATATATTTT. It is translated as CASSQRGFPNTIYF.

The chain links TRBV11-2 to TRBJ1-2; the D gene is possibly TRBD1 (6 bases). Germline V gene data show CDR1 as SGHAT and CDR2 as FQNNGV. The CDR3 is 15 residues long. Trimming removed 2 bases from V and 8 bases from J, with 18 bases in between. CDR3 region: CASSLNRVGGGGYTF. As DNA, the CDR3 is TGTGCCAGCAGCTTAAACAGGGTGGGAGGAGGAGGCTACACCTTC.

For this clone: A read error may produce the germline difference seen at one junction end. V is TRBV5-1 and J is TRBJ2-5; 11 bases match TRBD2. The CDR3 runs 14 residues. Germline assignment: CDR1 SGHRS and CDR2 YFSETQ. The CDR3 protein is CASSLVLAGEAPHF. The CDR3 DNA reads TGCGCCAGCAGCTTGGTACTAGCGGGGGAGGCCCCCCACTTC.

This clone was picked up a small number of times. J is TRBJ1-3 and V is TRBV5-1; 7 nucleotides match TRBD1. Germline V CDR1 and CDR2: SGHRS, YFSETQ. The CDR3 is 15 residues long. V was clipped by 0 bases and J by 4 bases; unmatched bases: 4. For the CDR3, the DNA is TGCGCCAGCAGCTTGGAGGGGACAGACGGAAACACCATATATTTT. Translated, it gives CASSLEGTDGNTIYF. Combining the CDR3 with reference TRBV5-1 and TRBJ1-3 gives the whole variable domain KAGVTQTPRYLIKTRGQQVTLSCSPISGHRSVSWYQQTPGQGLQFLFEYFSETQRNKGNFPGRFSGRQFSNSRSEMNVSTLELGDSALYLCASSLEGTDGNTIYFGEGSWLTVV.

The V call is TRBV15, the J call TRBJ2-2, with 12 bases matching TRBD1. V shed 7 bases and J 6 bases; nucleotides not matched to a gene: 24. In germline, CDR1 is LNHNV, CDR2 YYDKDF (reference sequence). CDR3 size: 21 residues. The CDR3 here is CATTQGAGQGAGWRKAGELFF. The DNA for the CDR3 is TGTGCCACCACCCAGGGGGCGGGACAGGGGGCTGGCTGGAGAAAGGCCGGGGAGCTGTTTTTT.

CDR3 DNA sequence: TGCGCCAGCGGGGAATACAGGGAAACTGAAGCTTTCTTT. Amino acids: CASGEYRETEAFF. This sequence joins TRBV5-1 and TRBJ1-1, with D possibly being TRBD1 (6 bases). Germline lookup yields CDR1 SGHRS and CDR2 YFSETQ. Trimming shortened V by 7 bases and J by 5 bases, and 15 bases separated the two germline ends. The CDR3 covers 13 residues.

V and J are TRBV5-6 and TRBJ1-1; D uncertain. Germline values: CDR1 SGHDT, CDR2 YYEEEE. The CDR3 consists of 14 residues. Trimming cost V 5 bases and J 0 bases, with 11 bases left between them. In nucleotides, the CDR3 is TGTGCCAGCAGTCACTTTAACGTGAACACTGAAGCTTTCTTT. This codes for CASSHFNVNTEAFF.

The chain carries TRBV5-6 and TRBJ2-7; a weak D match, TRBD1 (6 bases). CDR1 SGHDT and CDR2 YYEEEE come from the germline V gene. The CDR3 contains 13 residues. Trimming took 1 base from V and 12 from J, leaving 17 bases between them. The DNA for the CDR3 is TGTGCCAGCAGCTTGTTCCAGGGGCGAGAGTCGTACTTC. As protein: CASSLFQGRESYF.

The chain links TRBV4-2 to TRBJ1-2; TRBD1 aligns across 8 bases. Germline V lookup: CDR1 LGHNA, CDR2 YNFKEQ. The CDR3 covers 14 residues. The V and J ends lost 6 bases and 3 bases, in that order; junction bases with no gene match: 6. CDR3 amino acids: CASSWTGQDYGYTF. The CDR3 DNA reads as TGTGCCAGCAGTTGGACAGGGCAGGACTATGGCTACACCTTC.

This chain uses TRBV7-7 with TRBJ2-7; a weak D match, TRBD1 (6 bases). The germline V gene has CDR1 SSHAT and CDR2 FNYEAQ (reference sequence). CDR3 size: 15 residues. Trimming took 5 bases from V and 3 from J, leaving 17 bases between them. CDR3 sequence: CASSLRQEPYYEQYF. DNA for the CDR3: TGTGCCAGCAGCCTCAGACAGGAGCCCTACTACGAGCAGTACTTC.

V is TRBV7-9 and J is TRBJ2-1; 9 bases line up with TRBD2. The CDR3 is 13 residues long. Germline loops: CDR1 SEHNR, CDR2 FQNEAQ (reference sequence). V lost 2 bases and J lost 13; bases outside the gene matches: 6. The chain's CDR3 is CASSLSQREVQFF. CDR3 nucleotide sequence: TGTGCCAGCAGCTTAAGCCAGCGGGAGGTCCAGTTCTTC.

V gene TRBV7-2 combines with J gene TRBJ2-3; D unresolved. The V end was cut by 5 bases, the J end by 4 bases, with 13 bases between. In germline, CDR1 is SGHTA, CDR2 FQGNSA. The CDR3 runs to 14 residues. CDR3 sequence: CASSPRLRSDTQYF. CDR3 DNA: TGTGCCAGCAGCCCCCGACTCCGGTCAGATACGCAGTATTTT.

This rearrangement joins TRBV28 to TRBJ1-3; no clear D gene. Germline values: CDR1 MDHEN, CDR2 SYDVKM. This CDR3 has 15 amino acids. The germline V and J ends were trimmed by 6 bases and 1 base, with 13 bases remaining between them. The CDR3 nucleotides are TGTGCCAGCAGGGCCCCGGGGATGTCTGGAAACACCATATATTTT. Protein: CASRAPGMSGNTIYF.

In DNA, the CDR3 is TGTGCCAGCAGCTTAGTAGGGTCCTCTGGGGCCAACGTCCTGACTTTC. Protein product: CASSLVGSSGANVLTF. The chain uses TRBV7-2 and TRBJ2-6; D not certain. V lost 1 base to trimming and J lost 0 bases, with 7 bases between them. This CDR3 region has 16 residues. Germline CDR1 is SGHTA and CDR2 is FQGNSA.

The chain recombines TRBV9 with TRBJ1-2; D might be TRBD1 (6 bases). The V gene lost 4 bases and the J gene lost 10 bases, with 23 bases spanning the gap. The germline V gene has CDR1 SGDLS and CDR2 YYNGEE. The CDR3 consists of 15 residues. The CDR3 loop is CASSPGRGAIRIYTF. CDR3 DNA: TGTGCCAGCAGCCCCGGGCGGGGGGCGATCCGCATCTACACCTTC.

This clone is a singleton in its sample. The chain links TRBV10-3 to TRBJ1-2, with D perhaps matching TRBD1 (5 bases). In germline, CDR1 is ENHRY, CDR2 SYGVKD. The V end was cut by 7 bases, the J end by 7 bases, with 19 bases between. CDR3 length equals 14 residues. The CDR3 reads CAIKGTTSLAGYTF. The DNA for the CDR3 is TGTGCCATCAAAGGGACGACTTCCCTGGCTGGCTACACCTTC.

In its sample, this clone was seen a few times. The V and J genes are TRBV4-2 and TRBJ1-1; 7 bases line up with TRBD1. Germline V CDR1 and CDR2: LGHNA, YNFKEQ. J lost 0 bases, V lost 3 bases, and 4 bases had no gene match. The CDR3 totals 15 residues. CDR3 sequence (DNA): TGTGCCAGCAGCCAGCACAGGGGTATGAACACTGAAGCTTTCTTT. It codes for CASSQHRGMNTEAFF.

Worth noting for this clone: The sample carries other DNA sequences with the same CDR3. J is TRBJ2-3 and V is TRBV7-9, with D unresolved. The germline CDR1 and CDR2 sequences are SEHNR and FQNEAQ (reference sequence). Trimming pared 2 bases from V and 4 bases from J, leaving 4 bases between. CDR3 length: 12 amino acids. The CDR3 nucleotides read TGTGCCAGCAGCTTAATCTCAGATACGCAGTATTTT. Its translation: CASSLISDTQYF.

The chain is built from TRBV11-2 and TRBJ2-1, with 9 bases lining up with TRBD2. The germline gives CDR1 SGHAT, CDR2 FQNNGV. The V segment lost 1 base and the J segment 4 bases; nucleotides outside the gene matches: 5. The CDR3 consists of 16 residues. The DNA of the CDR3 is TGTGCCAGCAGCTTAGGAGGACTAGCGAGATACAATGAGCAGTTCTTC. Protein: CASSLGGLARYNEQFF.

This chain joins TRBV28 and TRBJ1-3; D is unclear. This CDR3 is built from 12 residues. V dropped 6 bases and J dropped 7 bases, with 10 bases sitting between them. Per the germline V gene, CDR1 is MDHEN and CDR2 is SYDVKM. The CDR3 here is CASSPSVNTIYF. DNA for the CDR3: TGTGCCAGCAGCCCCTCGGTGAACACCATATATTTT.

The V call is TRBV30, the J call TRBJ2-7; 9 positions match TRBD1. The CDR3 runs 12 residues. CDR1 and CDR2 from the germline V gene are GTSNPN and SVGIG (reference sequence). Trimming at V came to 8 bases and at J to 3 bases, leaving 5 bases not matched to a gene. CDR3 residues: CAMGQGSYEQYF. The CDR3 nucleotides are TGTGCCATGGGACAGGGAAGCTACGAGCAGTACTTC.

The rearrangement links TRBV19 to TRBJ2-1; no definite D call. The CDR3 contains 13 residues. The V gene lost 1 base and the J gene lost 5 bases, with 6 bases spanning the gap. Germline V gene sequence: CDR1 LNHDA, CDR2 SQIVND (reference sequence). The CDR3 coding sequence is TGTGCCAGTAGTATAGCAGGCGACAATGAGCAGTTCTTC. It translates to CASSIAGDNEQFF.

The chain joins TRBV7-3 to TRBJ2-1; 12 bases fit TRBD1. Germline loops: CDR1 SGHTA, CDR2 FQGTGA. The CDR3 has 16 amino acids. The ends lost 0 bases at V and 8 bases at J; junction bases unmatched: 5. The CDR3 spells CASSLTRDRGLDEQFF. Written as DNA, the CDR3 is TGTGCCAGCAGCTTAACGCGGGACAGGGGGCTCGATGAGCAGTTCTTC.

The chain is built from TRBV4-2 and TRBJ2-7; 7 bases agree with TRBD2. This CDR3 is 14 amino acids long. The germline V gene encodes CDR1 LGHNA and CDR2 YNFKEQ. V dropped 4 bases and J dropped 7; count of bases not matched to a gene: 10. The CDR3 sequence is CASSLSGFSREQYF. CDR3 DNA: TGTGCCAGCAGCCTTAGCGGGTTCTCCCGGGAGCAGTACTTC.